The entry that follows covers one TCR beta chain sequence. Per the original methods: Nucleated cell counts were estimated from reference gene primer amplification. Assay: immunoSEQ multiplex PCR; the TCRdb copy retains only in-frame clones and omits some. Clonal size and the V and J genes are those of that table, whereas D and trimming came from the DNA. The repertoire holds about 150,000 clones, with around four fifths as singletons. The sample belongs to a study of blood T cell repertoires in COVID-19. The overall study: The United States, Italy and Spain provided the acute and convalescent COVID-19 samples. In each case, the material was cDNA or gDNA derived from T cells, B-cell-depleted T cells, or PBMCs.

The receptor was isolated from a woman in her thirties or forties with active or convalescent COVID-19. Sequenced material: peripheral blood.

The CDR3, as DNA: TGTGCCACCAGCGCACAGGGGGCGGGCACTGAAGCTTTCTTT. It codes for CATSAQGAGTEAFF. This chain joins TRBV15 and TRBJ1-1, with 9 bases lining up with TRBD1. V shed 5 bases and J 4 bases; nucleotides not matched to a gene: 5. Germline CDR1 is LNHNV and CDR2 is YYDKDF (reference sequence). This CDR3 has 14 residues.